The present TCR beta chain was sequenced within a study of blood T cells in healthy people across ages. A second roughly 7 to 12 cycle PCR used barcoded and J-beta primers. TCRdb re-called the 5' RACE reads through MiXCR, storing one row per CDR3 protein. The repertoire consists of about 780,000 distinct CDR3 sequences, with approximately 67% occurring once and the leading ten covering about a quarter. Peripheral blood was drawn, approximately 10 milliliters per donor. Trimming left V 4 bases short and J 12 bases short, with 15 bases between. Germline loops: CDR1 LGHDT, CDR2 YNNKEL (reference sequence). The CDR3 is made up of 12 amino acids.

This clonotype originated in a man aged 30 to 45 in good health. This chain connects TRBV3-1 to TRBJ2-5, with D perhaps matching TRBD1 or TRBD2 (5 bases each). The sample taken for sequencing was blood. The DNA of the CDR3 is TGTGCCAGCAGCCTCACAGGACTTCATAAGTACTTC. It specifies CASSLTGLHKYF.